This passage covers 32 T cell receptor beta chains from one sample sequenced in a study of T-cell reconstitution after alpha-beta-depleted transplantation in children (TCRdb year 2016). Library preparation was by PCR. Sequenced using an Illumina HiSeq 2500. To normalize quantification of the TCRbeta repertoire, the TCR libraries were built with molecular barcoding that relied on unique molecular identifiers. TCRdb cleaned the public reads at Q25 with fastp, built clones with MiXCR and kept in-frame beta chains. Rows with one shared CDR3 protein collapse into an entry with the most common genes and DNA. For this sample there are some 520,000 distinct CDR3 sequences; about 30% appear just once. The biggest ten clones account for roughly 2.5% of the sample. The sample here was PBMCs from the stem cell graft donor, taken from the stem cell graft. Receptors originate from a human donor who donated a stem cell graft to a child with aplastic anemia.

The V call is TRBV5-5, the J call TRBJ1-3, with D perhaps matching TRBD1 (5 bases). The germline CDR1 and CDR2 sequences are SGHKS and YYEKEE (reference sequence). The CDR3 spans 15 residues. V dropped 4 bases and J dropped 4 bases, with 15 bases sitting between them. The CDR3, as DNA: TGTGCCAGCAGCCCTACCGGGACGAAAGGAAACACCATATATTTT. It translates to CASSPTGTKGNTIYF.

This clonotype was seen ten or more times. The V and J genes are TRBV5-1 and TRBJ2-7; tentative D call: TRBD2 (5 bases). The germline CDR1 and CDR2 sequences are SGHRS and YFSETQ. The CDR3 extends over 14 amino acids. V shed 4 bases and J shed 2 bases, with 13 bases lying between them. CDR3 sequence reads: CASSPNSGTYEQYF. The DNA of the CDR3 is TGCGCCAGCAGCCCCAACTCGGGGACCTACGAGCAGTACTTC.

This clonotype was picked up a small number of times. The V gene is TRBV27, the J gene TRBJ2-1; 8 bases align to TRBD2. The germline CDR1 and CDR2 sequences are MNHEY and SMNVEV (reference sequence). Trimming took 5 bases from V and 5 from J; bases not matched to a gene: 14. This CDR3 comprises 17 residues. CDR3 region: CASSVPRGAGAHNEQFF. CDR3 DNA: TGTGCCAGCAGTGTTCCTCGTGGAGCGGGAGCCCACAATGAGCAGTTCTTC.

The CDR3 reads CSARDRGRVEQYF. CDR3 sequence (DNA): TGCAGTGCTAGAGATCGGGGGAGAGTTGAGCAGTACTTC. The rearrangement joins TRBV20-1 to TRBJ2-7, with D possibly matching TRBD2 (6 bases). The CDR3 spans 13 residues. The V end lost 0 bases, the J end lost 7 bases, and 13 bases lay between the germline ends. CDR1 is DFQATT and CDR2 is SNEGSKA in the germline V gene (reference sequence).

This chain uses TRBV28 with TRBJ2-1, with a tentative D call TRBD1 (6 bases). V was clipped by 5 bases and J by 9 bases, with 23 bases between them. This CDR3 is 16 amino acids long. Per the germline V gene, CDR1 is MDHEN and CDR2 is SYDVKM. CDR3: CASSPHGRGSFTEQFF. The DNA for the CDR3 is TGTGCCAGCAGTCCTCACGGCAGGGGTAGTTTCACTGAGCAGTTCTTC.

The chain employs TRBV5-1 and TRBJ2-3; 12 nucleotides align to TRBD2. The CDR3 contains 17 residues. J lost 0 bases, V lost 4 bases, and 6 bases had no gene match. Germline CDR1 and CDR2: SGHRS and YFSETQ. CDR3 residues: CASSLRTSGASTDTQYF. As DNA, the CDR3 is TGCGCCAGCAGCCTCAGGACTAGCGGGGCTAGCACAGATACGCAGTATTTT.

The sample holds a few counts of this clonotype. The J gene is TRBJ2-2, the V gene TRBV27; D call uncertain. V was trimmed by 2 bases and J by 6 bases, leaving 13 bases between them. This CDR3 spans 15 amino acids. CDR1 and CDR2 (germline): MNHEY, SMNVEV (reference sequence). The CDR3 coding sequence is TGTGCCAGCAGTTTAGTCAGCTATATGGCCGGGGAGCTGTTTTTT. This translates into CASSLVSYMAGELFF.

The chain joins TRBV29-1 to TRBJ2-1; D is possibly TRBD1 (7 bases). Per germline, CDR1 SQVTM and CDR2 ANQGSEA. The CDR3 is 12 amino acids. Trimming stripped 6 bases from V and 7 bases from J, with 13 bases between. The CDR3 bases are TGCAGCGTCGACAGGGAGGTAAATGAGCAGTTCTTC. This sequence encodes CSVDREVNEQFF.

This clonotype was observed a few times. The chain links TRBV18 to TRBJ2-5; 7 nucleotides align to TRBD1. V lost 6 bases, J lost 4 bases, and 8 bases stayed unmatched. CDR3 size: 14 residues. In germline, CDR1 is KGHSH, CDR2 LQKENI. The CDR3 reads CASSRDRVGETQYF. The CDR3 DNA reads TGTGCCAGCTCCCGTGACAGGGTTGGAGAGACCCAGTACTTC.

This clonotype occurred a few times. The rearrangement links TRBV5-1 to TRBJ2-1; TRBD1 matches 8 bases. This CDR3 contains 14 residues. The germline gives CDR1 SGHRS, CDR2 YFSETQ. After removal of 4 bases from V and 5 bases from J, the junction contained 5 bases not matched to a gene. DNA for the CDR3: TGCGCCAGCAGCGGGTGGGGACAGGACAATGAGCAGTTCTTC. It is translated as CASSGWGQDNEQFF.

The V call is TRBV29-1, the J call TRBJ1-1; the D gene is possibly TRBD1 (6 bases). CDR1 is SQVTM and CDR2 is ANQGSEA in the germline V gene. CDR3 length equals 16 residues. Deletions cut 6 bases from V and 2 bases from J, with 22 bases between. The CDR3 DNA sequence: TGCAGCGTAGCAACCCAACCGGGACAAAGAAACACTGAAGCTTTCTTT. This translates into CSVATQPGQRNTEAFF.

This clonotype was detected only once. The junction departs from the called germline gene at one end, perhaps through a read error. The chain joins TRBV6-1 to TRBJ1-2; tentatively, D is TRBD1 (6 bases). From germline, CDR1 is MNHNS and CDR2 SASEGT. The CDR3 length is 14 residues. CDR3 residues: CASSEAGTNYGYTF. CDR3 nucleotides: TGTGCCAGCAGCGAAGCGGGGACAAACTATGGCTACACCTTC.

This clonotype was found a few times. The chain recombines TRBV5-6 with TRBJ2-1; no reliable D call. CDR1 and CDR2 from the germline V gene are SGHDT and YYEEEE. The V gene lost 0 bases and the J gene lost 0 bases, with 10 bases spanning the gap. CDR3 length equals 16 residues. CDR3 amino acids: CASSLAGAVSYNEQFF. The CDR3, as DNA: TGTGCCAGCAGCTTGGCCGGCGCGGTCTCCTACAATGAGCAGTTCTTC.

The J gene is TRBJ1-1, the V gene TRBV7-9, with a tentative D call TRBD1 (6 bases). V was pared by 5 bases and J by 1 base, with 14 bases between. The CDR3 totals 15 residues. The V gene's germline CDR1 is SEHNR and CDR2 FQNEAQ (reference sequence). The CDR3 nucleotides are TGTGCCAGCAGCCTTAGACAGGACGCGAACACTGAAGCTTTCTTT. Translating gives CASSLRQDANTEAFF.

This clonotype was detected a few times. This chain connects TRBV5-1 to TRBJ2-1; D is unclear. The CDR3 consists of 14 residues. The V gene's germline CDR1 is SGHRS and CDR2 YFSETQ. Trimming removed 3 bases from V and 1 base from J, with 8 bases in between. The CDR3: CASSYGNSYNEQFF. Written as DNA, the CDR3 is TGCGCCAGCAGCTATGGTAATTCCTACAATGAGCAGTTCTTC.

The chain combines TRBV6-2 or TRBV6-3 with TRBJ1-4; D is uncertain. The germline gives CDR1 MNHEY, CDR2 SVGEGT. Trimming removed 4 bases from V and 4 bases from J, with 13 bases in between. CDR3 length equals 15 residues. The CDR3 here is CASSSRVTYNEKLFF. The CDR3 DNA reads TGTGCCAGCAGTTCACGGGTTACCTATAATGAAAAACTGTTTTTT.

The rearrangement links TRBV6-2 or TRBV6-3 to TRBJ1-1, with TRBD1 matching 7 bases. Germline trimming cut 6 bases from V and 6 bases from J; bases unmatched to any gene: 10. Per germline, CDR1 MNHEY and CDR2 SVGEGT. This CDR3 is built from 14 residues. CDR3 protein: CASSQSGGFAEAFF. DNA of the CDR3: TGTGCCAGCAGCCAGTCAGGGGGATTCGCTGAAGCTTTCTTT.

The CDR3 here is CASSTGGRPSSGNTIYF. Written as DNA, the CDR3 is TGTGCCAGCAGCACGGGGGGACGCCCCAGCTCTGGAAACACCATATATTTT. The chain is built from TRBV7-8 and TRBJ1-3; tentative D call: TRBD1 (5 bases). Deletions cut 5 bases from V and 0 bases from J, with 17 bases between. This CDR3 has 17 amino acids. Per germline, CDR1 SGHVS and CDR2 FQNEAQ.

In this sample, this clonotype turned up a few times. This chain joins TRBV20-1 and TRBJ2-5; the match to TRBD1 covers 7 bases. Per the germline V gene, CDR1 is DFQATT and CDR2 is SNEGSKA (reference sequence). The V and J ends lost 6 bases and 4 bases, in that order; junction bases with no gene match: 5. This CDR3 has 12 residues. The CDR3 DNA sequence: TGCAGTGCGACAGGGTTCCCAGAGACCCAGTACTTC. Protein product: CSATGFPETQYF.

This clonotype has more than one count but fewer than ten. The genes are TRBV7-9 and TRBJ2-7; D is undetermined. Deletions cut 5 bases from V and 4 bases from J, with 12 bases between. The CDR3 spans 13 residues. Germline V gene lookup returns CDR1 SEHNR and CDR2 FQNEAQ (reference sequence). The CDR3 sequence: CASSPPRSYEQYF. Here the CDR3 DNA reads TGTGCCAGCAGCCCCCCACGAAGTTACGAGCAGTACTTC.

This clonotype was picked up a small number of times. This sequence joins TRBV5-5 and TRBJ2-1, with a weak D call TRBD1 (6 bases). V shed 1 base and J shed 5 bases, with 10 bases lying between them. The CDR3 extends over 14 amino acids. Germline lookup yields CDR1 SGHKS and CDR2 YYEKEE (reference sequence). DNA for the CDR3: TGTGCCAGCAGCTTGACAGGGACCGACAATGAGCAGTTCTTC. Translated: CASSLTGTDNEQFF.

A few counts support this clonotype. V and J are TRBV10-3 and TRBJ2-3; TRBD1 or TRBD2 may be the D gene (7 bases each). Trimming cost V 6 bases and J 1 base, with 11 bases left between them. CDR1 and CDR2 from the germline V gene are ENHRY and SYGVKD. The CDR3 extends over 14 amino acids. The CDR3 spells CAISQGGGTDTQYF. The CDR3 DNA reads as TGTGCCATCAGCCAGGGGGGGGGCACAGATACGCAGTATTTT.

This clonotype was counted once. For the CDR3, the DNA is TGTGCCAGCAGGCCCGACAGGCGAACCCAGACCCAGTACTTC. Residues: CASRPDRRTQTQYF. This sequence joins TRBV6-1 and TRBJ2-5; D is possibly TRBD1 (6 bases). This CDR3 comprises 14 residues. The germline V gene encodes CDR1 MNHNS and CDR2 SASEGT. Trimming cost V 6 bases and J 6 bases, with 17 bases left between them.

This rearrangement joins TRBV4-2 to TRBJ1-1, with TRBD1 as a possible D gene (5 bases). This CDR3 has 16 residues. The V and J ends lost 0 bases and 1 base respectively, with 12 bases between them. Germline CDR1 is LGHNA and CDR2 is YNFKEQ. The CDR3 is CASSQDIGDRNTEAFF. In nucleotides, the CDR3 is TGTGCCAGCAGCCAAGATATAGGAGACAGGAACACTGAAGCTTTCTTT.

The genes are TRBV24-1 and TRBJ1-2, with no clear D. This CDR3 has 14 amino acids. The germline V gene encodes CDR1 KGHDR and CDR2 SFDVKD. The V gene lost 3 bases and the J gene lost 7 bases, with 14 bases spanning the gap. This CDR3 reads CATSDGPSPGGYTF. The CDR3 DNA reads as TGTGCCACCAGTGATGGCCCGTCCCCTGGTGGCTACACCTTC.

This clonotype occurred a few times. CDR3 amino acids: CASTLGLNLNTEAFF. The CDR3 nucleotides are TGTGCCAGTACCTTGGGACTTAACTTGAACACTGAAGCTTTCTTT. The chain has TRBV19 and TRBJ1-1, with D possibly being TRBD1 (5 bases). V lost 7 bases and J lost 0, with 15 bases in between. This CDR3 is 15 amino acids long. From germline, CDR1 is LNHDA and CDR2 SQIVND (reference sequence).

The chain is built from TRBV12-3 or TRBV12-4 and TRBJ1-6, with no clear D. This CDR3 has 12 amino acids. With 6 bases removed from V and 8 bases from J, the gap between germline ends came to 8 bases. The CDR3 DNA reads TGTGCCAGCAGATACATGGATTCACCCCTCCACTTT. Its protein is CASRYMDSPLHF.

This clonotype came up a few times. V is TRBV7-8 and J is TRBJ1-5; D uncertain. The V end lost 5 bases, the J end lost 6 bases, and 17 bases lay between the germline ends. The CDR3 length is 15 residues. Germline values: CDR1 SGHVS, CDR2 FQNEAQ. The CDR3 sequence: CASSPDSRTGQPQHF. The CDR3 nucleotides are TGTGCCAGCAGCCCGGACTCACGGACCGGTCAGCCCCAGCATTTT.

In its sample, this clonotype was seen a few times. The J gene is TRBJ2-5, the V gene TRBV11-3, with 9 bases fitting TRBD1. Germline V gives CDR1 SGHNT, CDR2 YENEEA. J lost 5 bases, V lost 5 bases, and 6 bases had no gene match. The CDR3 length is 14 residues. The CDR3 DNA follows: TGTGCCAGCAGCCCACGGGACAGGGTGGAGACCCAGTACTTC. This encodes CASSPRDRVETQYF.

The gene calls are TRBV5-6 and TRBJ2-3; tentative D call: TRBD2 (6 bases). Per germline, CDR1 SGHDT and CDR2 YYEEEE. V lost 4 bases and J lost 5, with 17 bases in between. The CDR3 totals 15 residues. In DNA, the CDR3 is TGTGCCAGCAGCCCCGGCGGAGGGCTGGGAGATACGCAGTATTTT. As protein: CASSPGGGLGDTQYF.

This chain connects TRBV7-9 to TRBJ1-4, with D possibly matching TRBD1 (5 bases). Germline values: CDR1 SEHNR, CDR2 FQNEAQ (reference sequence). Trimming removed 2 bases at V and 2 bases at J, with 9 bases between. The CDR3 covers 15 residues. CDR3 bases: TGTGCCAGCAGCTTACCCCGGGGGACTAATGAAAAACTGTTTTTT. Translation: CASSLPRGTNEKLFF.

The chain employs TRBV9 and TRBJ2-1; 10 nucleotides agree with TRBD2. The CDR3 covers 15 residues. CDR1 is SGDLS and CDR2 is YYNGEE in the germline V gene. V lost 5 bases to trimming and J lost 7 bases; unmatched junction nucleotides: 9. The CDR3 loop is CASSPSGSADNEQFF. The DNA for the CDR3 is TGTGCCAGCAGTCCTAGCGGGAGTGCGGATAATGAGCAGTTCTTC.